One and the same sample provided the 4 T cell receptor beta chains below, sequenced in a study of CD4+ T cells in melanoma. Libraries were prepared by immunoSEQ multiplex PCR; TCRdb keeps only in-frame clonotypes and omits some of them. The sample records 110,000 to 150,000 clones, 85% to 95% being singletons. The receptors shown here come from a human donor with melanoma.

J is TRBJ2-5 and V is TRBV9; 12 nucleotides agree with TRBD1. The CDR3 has 16 residues. Germline values: CDR1 SGDLS, CDR2 YYNGEE. Germline trimming cut 0 bases from V and 5 bases from J; bases unmatched to any gene: 5. The CDR3 DNA is TGTGCCAGCAGCGTAGCTCCGGGACAGGGGGCTGAGACCCAGTACTTC. Protein product: CASSVAPGQGAETQYF.

DNA for the CDR3: TGTGCTAGTGGTCGGACCGGGACAGTCGTTCAGCCCCAGCATTTT. Its translation: CASGRTGTVVQPQHF. The chain recombines TRBV12-5 with TRBJ1-5, with 7 bases that match TRBD1. The CDR3 totals 15 residues. V lost 5 bases and J lost 6; bases outside the gene matches: 10. Germline V gene data show CDR1 as LGHNT and CDR2 as FRNRAP.

This chain connects TRBV19 to TRBJ1-1; possibly TRBD1 for D (5 bases). The ends were cut back, 4 bases at V and 5 bases at J, with 11 bases in the middle. This CDR3 region has 13 residues. Germline lookup yields CDR1 LNHDA and CDR2 SQIVND (reference sequence). This CDR3 is CASSTFRGTEAFF. CDR3 sequence (DNA): TGTGCCAGTAGTACATTTAGGGGAACTGAAGCTTTCTTT.

The rearrangement joins TRBV5-1 to TRBJ2-3; D perhaps matches TRBD1 (7 bases). The CDR3 runs 14 residues. The V end lost 4 bases, the J end lost 4 bases, and 13 bases lay between the germline ends. Germline V gene lookup returns CDR1 SGHRS and CDR2 YFSETQ. This chain's CDR3 is CASSGGTVADTQYF. CDR3 nucleotide sequence: TGCGCCAGCAGCGGCGGGACAGTTGCAGATACGCAGTATTTT.